The present TCR beta chain was sequenced within a study of blood T cell repertoires in COVID-19. This study enrolled people aged about 18 to 90 from 20 to 25 US geographic areas. With 6 bases removed from V and 6 bases from J, the gap between germline ends came to 21 bases. This CDR3 has 16 amino acids. Germline values: CDR1 LNHDA, CDR2 SQIVND (reference sequence). Per the original data handling: From reference gene primer amplification, estimates of nucleated cell counts were derived. Measured with immunoSEQ multiplex PCR; TCRdb has only the in-frame clones, and not every one. The V and J calls and clone size are taken from that table; D and trimming were inferred from the DNA. The repertoire holds approximately 440,000 clones, with 80% to 95% as singletons.

This clonotype was obtained from a man between 18 and 35 years old who had recovered from COVID-19. The gene calls are TRBV19 and TRBJ1-5; D not resolved. The specimen sequenced was PBMCs or T cells enriched from blood (not recorded which). CDR3: CASSPGLWRAGQPQHF. CDR3 sequence (DNA): TGTGCCAGTAGCCCCGGGTTGTGGAGGGCGGGTCAGCCCCAGCATTTT.